This TCR beta chain was recovered during a study of blood T cell repertoires in COVID-19. Sequenced by immunoSEQ multiplex PCR; TCRdb stores in-frame clones only, minus some. This table has 250,000 to 350,000 clones, roughly 87% appearing once. Germline-derived CDR1 and CDR2 are LNHDA and SQIVND (reference sequence). Trimming left V 9 bases short and J 4 bases short, with 13 bases between. CDR3 length: 14 amino acids. The sequence was obtained from a woman aged 45-60 years who had recovered from COVID-19. V is TRBV19 and J is TRBJ2-6; perhaps TRBD1 as D (5 bases). The sample taken for sequencing was peripheral blood. The CDR3 DNA reads TGTGCCAGCGCTTCCAGGGCAGGGGCCAACGTCCTGACTTTC. This encodes CASASRAGANVLTF.